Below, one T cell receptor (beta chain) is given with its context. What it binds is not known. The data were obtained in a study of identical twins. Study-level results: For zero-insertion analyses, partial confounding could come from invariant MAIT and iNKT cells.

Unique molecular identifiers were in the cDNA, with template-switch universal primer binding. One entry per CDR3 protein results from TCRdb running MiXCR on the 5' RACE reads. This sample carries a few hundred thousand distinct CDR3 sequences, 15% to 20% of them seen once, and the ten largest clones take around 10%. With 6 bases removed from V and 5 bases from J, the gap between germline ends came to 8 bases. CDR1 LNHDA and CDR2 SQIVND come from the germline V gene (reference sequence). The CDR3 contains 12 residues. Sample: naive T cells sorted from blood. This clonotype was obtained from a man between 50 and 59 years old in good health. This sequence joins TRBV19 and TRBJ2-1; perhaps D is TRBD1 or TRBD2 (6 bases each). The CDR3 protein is CASRRDNNEQFF. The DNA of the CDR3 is TGTGCCAGTAGGCGGGACAACAATGAGCAGTTCTTC. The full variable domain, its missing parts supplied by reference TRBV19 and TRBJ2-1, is DGGITQSPKYLFRKEGQNVTLSCEQNLNHDAMYWYRQDPGQGLRLIYYSQIVNDFQKGDIAEGYSVSREKKESFPLTVTSAQKNPTAFYLCASRRDNNEQFFGPGTRLTVL.